Below are 7 T cell receptor beta chains sequenced from a single sample in a study of cytomegalovirus exposure and HLA in healthy donors. In the PCR, 60 Vbeta and 13 Jbeta primers were used. TCRdb's copy holds only in-frame clones and misses some; the assay was immunoSEQ multiplex PCR. The sample carries roughly 150,000 clones, about 79% recorded once. Sequenced sample: PBMCs. The source of these receptors is a young woman in good health and CMV-seronegative.

The chain has TRBV25-1 and TRBJ2-3; TRBD1 matches 7 bases. This CDR3 region has 14 residues. V was clipped by 4 bases and J by 4 bases; unmatched bases: 5. The germline CDR1 and CDR2 sequences are MGHDK and SYGVNS. The CDR3 is CASSAQGSADTQYF. The CDR3, as DNA: TGTGCCAGCAGTGCACAGGGGTCGGCAGATACGCAGTATTTT.

The V gene is TRBV10-3, the J gene TRBJ2-1; 8 positions match TRBD1. The CDR3 contains 16 residues. The germline gives CDR1 ENHRY, CDR2 SYGVKD. V was pared by 11 bases and J by 7 bases, with 19 bases of the junction left unmatched. Here the CDR3 reads CAGGGQALGVVNEQFF. The CDR3 DNA follows: TGTGCCGGAGGGGGACAGGCTTTAGGGGTGGTGAATGAGCAGTTCTTC.

The chain has TRBV13 and TRBJ1-2, with D unclear. CDR1 and CDR2 (germline): PRHDT, FYEKMQ (reference sequence). This CDR3 region has 15 residues. V was trimmed by 3 bases and J by 5 bases, leaving 16 bases between them. CDR3 DNA sequence: TGTGCCAGCAGCTTTTATCGGGAGACAACATATGGCTACACCTTC. Translating it yields CASSFYRETTYGYTF. Full variable domain (remainder filled in from reference TRBV13 and TRBJ1-2): AAGVIQSPRHLIKEKRETATLKCYPIPRHDTVYWYQQGPGQDPQFLISFYEKMQSDKGSIPDRFSAQQFSDYHSELNMSSLELGDSALYFCASSFYRETTYGYTFGSGTRLTVV.

This sequence joins TRBV19 and TRBJ2-5, with D maybe TRBD2 (5 bases). This CDR3 comprises 17 residues. Between the trimmed V and J ends, which lost 3 bases and 1 base, there was a span of 18 bases. Germline CDR1 reads LNHDA; CDR2 reads SQIVND (reference sequence). Here the CDR3 DNA reads TGTGCCAGTAGTATGCGCCTAGCTTCGGGTAGCCAAGAGACCCAGTACTTC. It encodes CASSMRLASGSQETQYF.

The sample holds one count of this clone. The V gene is TRBV6-6, the J gene TRBJ2-3; no reliable D call. Trimming left V 3 bases short and J 6 bases short, with 13 bases between. Germline CDR1 is MNHNY and CDR2 is SVGAGI (reference sequence). The CDR3 covers 14 residues. The CDR3 coding sequence is TGTGCCAGCAGTTATGGCCCCCCCTGGGATACGCAGTATTTT. Translation gives CASSYGPPWDTQYF.

The CDR3 sequence is CASSPDRGRYEQYF. The DNA for the CDR3 is TGTGCCAGCAGTCCCGACAGGGGGCGGTACGAGCAGTACTTC. The chain links TRBV27 to TRBJ2-7, with 10 bases matching TRBD1. Germline V CDR1 and CDR2: MNHEY, SMNVEV (reference sequence). With V trimmed by 5 bases and J by 4 bases, 5 bases remained unmatched. CDR3 length: 14 residues.

This chain uses TRBV2 with TRBJ1-3; maybe TRBD1 (5 bases). Germline assignment: CDR1 SNHLY and CDR2 FYNNEI. V lost 7 bases, J lost 1 base, and 17 bases lay in between. This CDR3 is built from 16 residues. The CDR3 DNA reads TGTGCCAGCAAAAGACAGTTCTTTGGGTCTGGAAACACCATATATTTT. It is translated as CASKRQFFGSGNTIYF.